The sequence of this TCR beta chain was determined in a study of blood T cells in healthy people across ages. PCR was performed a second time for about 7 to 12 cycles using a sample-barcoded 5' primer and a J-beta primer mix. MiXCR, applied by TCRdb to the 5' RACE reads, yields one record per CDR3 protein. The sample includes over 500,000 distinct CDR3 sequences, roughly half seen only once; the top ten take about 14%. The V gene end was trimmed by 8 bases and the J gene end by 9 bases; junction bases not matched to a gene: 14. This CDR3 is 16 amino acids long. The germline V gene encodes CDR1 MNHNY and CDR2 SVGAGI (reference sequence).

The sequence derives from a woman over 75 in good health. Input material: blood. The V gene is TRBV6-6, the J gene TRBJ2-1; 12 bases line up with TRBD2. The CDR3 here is CASGEKRQLAGGEQFF. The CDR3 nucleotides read TGTGCCAGCGGAGAAAAAAGGCAACTAGCGGGAGGTGAGCAGTTCTTC.